A selection of T cell receptor beta chains follows, all from one sample in a study of blood T cell repertoires in COVID-19. The assay was immunoSEQ multiplex PCR, and TCRdb's table has in-frame clones only and misses some. The sample carries a few hundred thousand clones, about 79% recorded once. The sequencing input was peripheral blood. The receptor set was obtained from a woman in her thirties or forties who had recovered from COVID-19. Each CDR3 is given with its conserved first and last residue. D genes are given only for firm matches. A row's size may be missing; if present it is once, few, many or a size class.

CDR3,DNA,V,size,D,J
CASSPDRNIQYF,TGTGCCAGCAGCCCTGACAGAAACATTCAGTACTTC,TRBV11-2,-,-,TRBJ2-4
CASSQRTTYQETQYF,TGTGCCAGCAGTCAGAGGACTACCTACCAAGAGACCCAGTACTTC,TRBV6-2/TRBV6-3,-,-,TRBJ2-5
CASSLESFNSPLHF,TGTGCCAGCAGCTTAGAAAGCTTCAATTCACCCCTCCACTTT,TRBV7-2,few,-,TRBJ1-6
CASSLRRGGGSYNEQFF,TGTGCCAGCAGTTTACGCAGGGGCGGGGGGTCCTACAATGAGCAGTTCTTC,TRBV27,-,TRBD2,TRBJ2-1
CASLRQGGTNYGYTF,TGTGCCAGCCTCCGCCAGGGGGGAACCAACTATGGCTACACCTTC,TRBV6-5,-,TRBD1,TRBJ1-2
CASSSTGGWLFF,TGTGCCAGCAGCTCTACAGGGGGCTGGCTGTTTTTT,TRBV5-6,-,TRBD1,TRBJ2-2
CASSEWLENSPLHF,TGTGCCAGCAGTGAATGGTTGGAGAATTCACCCCTCCACTTT,TRBV6-1,-,-,TRBJ1-6
CASSSGQGGDTIYF,TGTGCCAGTAGTTCGGGACAGGGCGGGGACACCATATATTTT,TRBV19,-,TRBD1,TRBJ1-3
CASSLTRVGELFF,TGTGCCAGCAGCCTAACTAGGGTCGGGGAGCTGTTTTTT,TRBV3-1/TRBV3-2,-,-,TRBJ2-2
CASSQFSGGIDTQYF,TGCGCCAGCAGCCAATTTAGCGGGGGGATAGATACGCAGTATTTT,TRBV4-3,once,TRBD2,TRBJ2-3
CASSWTVTGELFF,TGTGCCAGCAGCTGGACAGTTACCGGGGAGCTGTTTTTT,TRBV7-6,-,-,TRBJ2-2
CASSLPGGGTDTQYF,TGCGCCAGCAGCCTCCCCGGGGGGGGCACAGATACGCAGTATTTT,TRBV5-1,once,TRBD2,TRBJ2-3
CASSSSLDRVLSGANVLTF,TGTGCCAGCAGCTCGAGCCTGGACAGGGTTCTCTCTGGGGCCAACGTCCTGACTTTC,TRBV5-4,few,TRBD1,TRBJ2-6
CATSRDFRETQYF,TGTGCCACCAGCAGGGACTTCCGAGAGACCCAGTACTTC,TRBV15,-,-,TRBJ2-5
CASSTKVGTGNQPQHF,TGTGCCAGCAGCACGAAGGTAGGGACAGGAAATCAGCCCCAGCATTTT,TRBV7-6,-,TRBD1,TRBJ1-5
CSVLSWARPTEAFF,TGCAGCGTTTTATCCTGGGCCCGCCCCACTGAAGCTTTCTTT,TRBV29-1,-,-,TRBJ1-1
CSSRGGDLNTEAFF,TGCAGCTCGCGGGGGGGGGACCTGAACACTGAAGCTTTCTTT,TRBV29-1,-,-,TRBJ1-1
CASRRTGVDTQYF,TGTGCCAGCCGCCGGACAGGCGTGGATACGCAGTATTTT,TRBV12-3/TRBV12-4,few,TRBD1,TRBJ2-3